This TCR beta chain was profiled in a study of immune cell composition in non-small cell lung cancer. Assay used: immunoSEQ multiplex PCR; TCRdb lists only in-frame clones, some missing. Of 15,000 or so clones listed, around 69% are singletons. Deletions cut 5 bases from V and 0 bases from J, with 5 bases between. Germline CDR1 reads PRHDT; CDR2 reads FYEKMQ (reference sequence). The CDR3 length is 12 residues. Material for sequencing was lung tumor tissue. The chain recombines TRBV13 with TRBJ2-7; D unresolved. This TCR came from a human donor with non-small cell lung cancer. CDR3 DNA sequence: TGTGCCAGCAGCCACAGCTCCTACGAGCAGTACTTC. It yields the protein CASSHSSYEQYF.